Presented here are 30 T cell receptor beta chains from one specimen sequenced in a study of beta chain features in type 1 diabetes. As every portion of the isolated RNA was reverse transcribed, the sequencing read expressed TCRB transcripts. TCRdb's table, derived via immunoSEQ multiplex PCR, lists solely in-frame clones and lacks some. The table lists around 330,000 clones, about 11% of them singletons. The specimen was naive CD4+ T cells from blood. The receptor source for this set is a woman aged 25 to 39 in good health.

Here the CDR3 DNA reads TGTGCCACCAGCAGAAGAAGCCCTACTAGCACAGATACGCAGTATTTT. As protein: CATSRRSPTSTDTQYF. The V call is TRBV15, the J call TRBJ2-3; D unresolved. Germline V lookup: CDR1 LNHNV, CDR2 YYDKDF (reference sequence). Trimming cost V 2 bases and J 0 bases, with 12 bases left between them. CDR3 length: 16 amino acids.

Only a few counts were recorded for this clone. This chain joins TRBV6-1 and TRBJ1-2, with a tentative D call TRBD1 (6 bases). Trimming cost V 2 bases and J 1 base, with 11 bases left between them. The CDR3 runs 15 residues. In germline, CDR1 is MNHNS, CDR2 SASEGT. The CDR3 is CASSEPDRSNYGYTF. The CDR3 DNA sequence: TGTGCCAGCAGTGAACCGGACAGAAGTAACTATGGCTACACCTTC.

This clone was counted only a few times. This chain uses TRBV2 with TRBJ2-3; 10 bases agree with TRBD2. This CDR3 has 14 amino acids. V lost 4 bases and J lost 9; bases outside the gene matches: 7. Germline lookup yields CDR1 SNHLY and CDR2 FYNNEI. CDR3 sequence reads: CASSVGTSAGTQYF. The CDR3 DNA reads TGTGCCAGCAGTGTCGGGACTAGCGCAGGGACGCAGTATTTT.

A few counts support this clone. This chain joins TRBV29-1 and TRBJ2-3, with TRBD1 identical over 7 bases. The length of the CDR3 is 14 residues. After removal of 5 bases from V and 6 bases from J, the junction contained 11 bases not matched to a gene. CDR1 and CDR2 from the germline V gene are SQVTM and ANQGSEA. The CDR3: CSVTGQSSRDTQYF. The CDR3 region has the DNA TGCAGCGTTACGGGACAGTCCTCGCGCGATACGCAGTATTTT.

This clone was seen more than once but under ten times. V gene TRBV5-1 combines with J gene TRBJ1-5; 8 positions match TRBD1. CDR1 is SGHRS and CDR2 is YFSETQ in the germline V gene. V trimming: 4 bases; J trimming: 7 bases; junction bases outside the gene matches: 10. The CDR3 totals 15 residues. For the CDR3, the DNA is TGCGCCAGCAGCCCCGGACAGGGTATCGGGCAGCCCCAGCATTTT. It codes for CASSPGQGIGQPQHF.

This chain uses TRBV6-5 with TRBJ2-7; 7 bases are a match to TRBD1. The germline V gene has CDR1 MNHEY and CDR2 SVGAGI. The CDR3 is made up of 13 amino acids. Trimming took 6 bases from V and 3 from J; bases not matched to a gene: 5. The CDR3 sequence is CASRDDRDYEQYF. CDR3 DNA: TGTGCCAGCAGAGACGACAGGGACTACGAGCAGTACTTC.

There are a few counts of this clone. The chain's CDR3 is CASTPGGWGNEKLFF. In DNA form, the CDR3 reads TGTGCCAGTACCCCCGGAGGGTGGGGGAATGAAAAACTGTTTTTT. The chain uses TRBV19 and TRBJ1-4, with a tentative D call TRBD1 (5 bases). Germline-derived CDR1 and CDR2 are LNHDA and SQIVND (reference sequence). With 7 bases removed from V and 5 bases from J, the gap between germline ends came to 17 bases. The CDR3 contains 15 residues.

There are a few counts of this clone. The V and J genes are TRBV28 and TRBJ1-2, with a weak D call TRBD1 (6 bases). In germline, CDR1 is MDHEN, CDR2 SYDVKM. Trimming removed 6 bases from V and 7 bases from J, with 9 bases in between. The CDR3 contains 11 residues. The CDR3 sequence is CASRSGVGYTF. The CDR3 coding sequence is TGTGCCAGCAGATCAGGGGTTGGCTACACCTTC.

The gene calls are TRBV6-1 and TRBJ1-5; D is unclear. The CDR3 consists of 13 residues. Germline values: CDR1 MNHNS, CDR2 SASEGT. Trimming shortened V by 2 bases and J by 6 bases, and 8 bases separated the two germline ends. CDR3 coding DNA: TGTGCCAGCAGTGAACTCGGTGGTCAGCCCCAGCATTTT. Its protein is CASSELGGQPQHF.

Only a few counts were recorded for this clone. The chain uses TRBV29-1 and TRBJ1-1; TRBD1 matches at 7 bases. V lost 4 bases to trimming and J lost 2 bases; unmatched junction nucleotides: 10. The germline V gene has CDR1 SQVTM and CDR2 ANQGSEA. The length of the CDR3 is 15 residues. In DNA, the CDR3 is TGCAGCGTTGTCCCCCTACAGGGGACTAACACTGAAGCTTTCTTT. It translates to CSVVPLQGTNTEAFF.

DNA of the CDR3: TGTGCCAGTAACCTAGCGGGAGGTCAAGAGACCCAGTACTTC. It yields the protein CASNLAGGQETQYF. The chain uses TRBV7-2 and TRBJ2-5; 11 nucleotides line up with TRBD2. Germline values: CDR1 SGHTA, CDR2 FQGNSA. The J segment lost 2 bases and the V segment lost 9 bases, leaving 5 bases of the junction unmatched. This CDR3 spans 14 amino acids.

This clone was seen only a few times. The rearrangement links TRBV29-1 to TRBJ1-4; D perhaps matches TRBD1 (6 bases). This CDR3 is built from 13 residues. Germline CDR1 is SQVTM and CDR2 is ANQGSEA. V lost 5 bases, J lost 7 bases, and 14 bases lay in between. The CDR3 DNA sequence: TGCAGCGTTATCCGGGGGGGCGGTGAAAAACTGTTTTTT. Its translation: CSVIRGGGEKLFF.

Turning to this clone: In the same sample, other DNA sequences code for this CDR3. The rearrangement joins TRBV28 to TRBJ2-1; 13 positions agree with TRBD2. The CDR3 spans 15 residues. J was trimmed by 7 bases and V by 6 bases; bases with no gene match: 6. Germline V gene sequence: CDR1 MDHEN, CDR2 SYDVKM. The chain's CDR3 is CASSLGLAGRNEQFF. The CDR3 nucleotides read TGTGCCAGCAGCTTGGGACTAGCGGGACGGAATGAGCAGTTCTTC.

This clone was counted between two and nine times. The rearrangement links TRBV11-2 to TRBJ1-5; a weak D match, TRBD1 (5 bases). V lost 2 bases, J lost 6 bases, and 14 bases lay in between. Germline V lookup: CDR1 SGHAT, CDR2 FQNNGV. The length of the CDR3 is 15 residues. The CDR3: CASSLRGVAGQPQHF. CDR3 bases: TGTGCCAGCAGCTTACGGGGGGTGGCCGGTCAGCCCCAGCATTTT.

This clone has just a few counts. The CDR3 DNA reads as TGTGCCAGCAGCTCACGCGGCGGCCAGCGGGAAACCTCCTACAATGAGCAGTTCTTC. Translating it yields CASSSRGGQRETSYNEQFF. The chain uses TRBV5-5 and TRBJ2-1, with 7 bases matching TRBD2. The CDR3 loop spans 19 amino acids. CDR1 SGHKS and CDR2 YYEKEE come from the germline V gene (reference sequence). V was pared by 3 bases and J by 0 bases, with 15 bases of the junction left unmatched.

CDR3 bases: TGTGCCAGCAGCTCGACCCTCTCCGGGACTAGCGGGAGAAAGACCCAGTACTTC. Translating gives CASSSTLSGTSGRKTQYF. The chain recombines TRBV7-2 with TRBJ2-5; 14 bases agree with TRBD2. The CDR3 extends over 18 amino acids. Looked up from germline, CDR1 is SGHTA and CDR2 is FQGNSA. The junction had 13 bases not matched to a gene; V was cut back by 4 bases and J by 6 bases.

V is TRBV29-1 and J is TRBJ2-1; 10 bases are shared with TRBD2. Trimming at V came to 4 bases and at J to 6 bases, leaving 6 bases not matched to a gene. CDR1 and CDR2 from the germline V gene are SQVTM and ANQGSEA. The CDR3 covers 14 residues. CDR3 residues: CSVGKREGVNEQFF. CDR3 bases: TGCAGCGTTGGGAAGCGGGAGGGGGTCAATGAGCAGTTCTTC.

This clone has just a few counts. The rearrangement links TRBV29-1 to TRBJ2-1; the D gene is possibly TRBD2 (6 bases). The CDR3 covers 14 residues. Trimming removed 6 bases at V and 6 bases at J, with 18 bases between. The germline gives CDR1 SQVTM, CDR2 ANQGSEA. For the CDR3, the DNA is TGCAGCGTCGCGGGACTCCACGACACCAATGAGCAGTTCTTC. It encodes CSVAGLHDTNEQFF.

The table lists this clone with a few counts. This chain joins TRBV27 and TRBJ1-1; D is possibly TRBD1 (6 bases). The CDR3 consists of 14 residues. Trimming shortened V by 3 bases and J by 5 bases, and 13 bases separated the two germline ends. CDR1 is MNHEY, CDR2 SMNVEV, per germline (reference sequence). This chain's CDR3 is CASSFFYRETEAFF. The CDR3, as DNA: TGTGCCAGCAGTTTTTTTTACAGGGAAACTGAAGCTTTCTTT.

This clone was found a few times. J is TRBJ2-5 and V is TRBV5-1; 10 nucleotides line up with TRBD1. Germline CDR1 is SGHRS and CDR2 is YFSETQ. The CDR3 loop spans 14 amino acids. The ends lost 3 bases at V and 4 bases at J; junction bases unmatched: 3. CDR3 in DNA: TGCGCCAGCAGCTGGACAGGGGGACGAGAGACCCAGTACTTC. Its translation is CASSWTGGRETQYF.

J is TRBJ2-7 and V is TRBV28, with D perhaps TRBD1 (6 bases). There are 12 residues in the CDR3. CDR1 is MDHEN and CDR2 is SYDVKM in the germline V gene. V shed 6 bases and J shed 6 bases, with 12 bases lying between them. The CDR3 DNA follows: TGTGCCAGCAGAACACAGGGTTTCGAGCAGTACTTC. Its protein is CASRTQGFEQYF.

V is TRBV9 and J is TRBJ2-4; D is possibly TRBD2 (5 bases). This CDR3 spans 16 amino acids. V lost 1 base, J lost 0 bases, and 11 bases lay in between. Germline loops: CDR1 SGDLS, CDR2 YYNGEE. CDR3 loop: CASSVRGGLAKNIQYF. The CDR3, as DNA: TGTGCCAGCAGCGTACGCGGAGGCCTAGCCAAAAACATTCAGTACTTC.

The chain uses TRBV28 and TRBJ1-1; tentatively, D is TRBD1 (5 bases). The CDR3 sequence is 15 residues long. Germline V CDR1 and CDR2: MDHEN, SYDVKM. V was clipped by 5 bases and J by 1 base, with 14 bases between them. The CDR3 is CASSGGDQANTEAFF. The CDR3 DNA is TGTGCCAGCAGTGGGGGGGACCAGGCGAACACTGAAGCTTTCTTT.

The V call is TRBV7-2, the J call TRBJ2-7, with D possibly being TRBD1 (5 bases). The ends were cut back, 5 bases at V and 6 bases at J, with 20 bases in the middle. The CDR3 contains 15 residues. Germline assignment: CDR1 SGHTA and CDR2 FQGNSA. Here the CDR3 DNA reads TGTGCCAGCAGCCTTATAGGGCCCCCCACAGGCGAGCAGTACTTC. Translated, it gives CASSLIGPPTGEQYF.

The chain uses TRBV7-2 and TRBJ2-5, with D perhaps matching TRBD2 (5 bases). The end of the DNA is better explained by TRBJ2-7, so the J call may be wrong. The V gene's germline CDR1 is SGHTA and CDR2 FQGNSA. The CDR3 runs to 15 residues. DNA for the CDR3: TGTGCCAGCAGCTTAAGGGCAGACTACCTCTACGAGCAGTACTTC. It codes for CASSLRADYLYEQYF.

This clone was observed a few times. This chain joins TRBV6-1 and TRBJ2-3; 8 bases agree with TRBD2. Per germline, CDR1 MNHNS and CDR2 SASEGT. This CDR3 has 14 amino acids. The ends lost 7 bases at V and 7 bases at J; junction bases unmatched: 10. CDR3 sequence reads: CASIPGLVPYTQYF. The CDR3, as DNA: TGTGCCAGCATCCCGGGACTAGTGCCCTATACGCAGTATTTT.

The chain is built from TRBV28 and TRBJ1-2; 7 bases are a match to TRBD1. J lost 8 bases, V lost 4 bases, and 7 bases had no gene match. CDR1 is MDHEN and CDR2 is SYDVKM in the germline V gene. CDR3 length: 13 residues. CDR3 in DNA: TGTGCCAGCAGTTCGGGACAGTCTTTCGGCTACACCTTC. Residues: CASSSGQSFGYTF.

This chain links TRBV28 with TRBJ2-7; the D gene is possibly TRBD2 (6 bases). The CDR3 is 13 residues long. Between the trimmed V and J ends, which lost 6 bases and 6 bases, there was a span of 15 bases. Germline V gene sequence: CDR1 MDHEN, CDR2 SYDVKM. The CDR3 sequence is CASSPPQTSEQYF. The CDR3 DNA sequence: TGTGCCAGCAGCCCCCCGCAGACTAGCGAGCAGTACTTC.

This clone has just a few counts. The chain combines TRBV13 with TRBJ2-7, with TRBD2 matching over 9 bases. The junction had 9 bases not matched to a gene; V was cut back by 5 bases and J by 1 base. Germline values: CDR1 PRHDT, CDR2 FYEKMQ (reference sequence). CDR3 length: 16 amino acids. This chain's CDR3 is CASSRPLAGVSYEQYF. DNA for the CDR3: TGTGCCAGCAGCAGACCGTTAGCGGGAGTGTCCTACGAGCAGTACTTC.

This clone was observed a few times. The chain uses TRBV29-1 and TRBJ2-1; possible D gene TRBD2, 5 bases. With 6 bases removed from V and 7 bases from J, the gap between germline ends came to 19 bases. The CDR3 has 14 residues. Germline loops: CDR1 SQVTM, CDR2 ANQGSEA. The CDR3 is CSVGRLLGRNEQFF. CDR3 nucleotide sequence: TGCAGCGTCGGTAGACTACTCGGCCGGAATGAGCAGTTCTTC.